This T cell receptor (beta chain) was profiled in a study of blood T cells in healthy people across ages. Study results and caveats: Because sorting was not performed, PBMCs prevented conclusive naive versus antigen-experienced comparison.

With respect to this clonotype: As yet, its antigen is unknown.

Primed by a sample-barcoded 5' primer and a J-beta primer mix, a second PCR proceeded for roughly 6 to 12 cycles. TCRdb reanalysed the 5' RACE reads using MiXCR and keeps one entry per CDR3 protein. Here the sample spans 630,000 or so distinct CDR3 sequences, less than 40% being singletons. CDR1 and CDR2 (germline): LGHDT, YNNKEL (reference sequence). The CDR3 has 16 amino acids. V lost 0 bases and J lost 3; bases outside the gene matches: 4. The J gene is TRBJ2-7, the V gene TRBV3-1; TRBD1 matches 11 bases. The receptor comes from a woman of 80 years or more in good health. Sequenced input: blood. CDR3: CASSQEWTGGGYEQYF. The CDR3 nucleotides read TGTGCCAGCAGCCAAGAATGGACAGGGGGCGGCTACGAGCAGTACTTC.